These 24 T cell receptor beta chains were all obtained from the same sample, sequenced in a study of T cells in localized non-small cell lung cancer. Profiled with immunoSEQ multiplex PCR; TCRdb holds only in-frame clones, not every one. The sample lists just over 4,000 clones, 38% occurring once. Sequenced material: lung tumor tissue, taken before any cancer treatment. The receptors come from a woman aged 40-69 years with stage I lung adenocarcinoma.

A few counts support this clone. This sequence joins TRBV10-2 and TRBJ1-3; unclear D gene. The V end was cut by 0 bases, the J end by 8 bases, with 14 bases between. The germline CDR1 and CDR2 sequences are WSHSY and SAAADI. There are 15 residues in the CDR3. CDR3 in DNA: TGCGCCAGCAGTGAGTCGGACCCGGGCGCAGACACCATATATTTT. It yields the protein CASSESDPGADTIYF.

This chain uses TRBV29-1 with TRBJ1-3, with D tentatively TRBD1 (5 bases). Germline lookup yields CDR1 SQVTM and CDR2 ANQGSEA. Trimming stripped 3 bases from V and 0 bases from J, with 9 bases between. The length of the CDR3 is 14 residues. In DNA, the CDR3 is TGCAGCGTTGATGGGGCCAGCTCTGGAAACACCATATATTTT. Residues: CSVDGASSGNTIYF.

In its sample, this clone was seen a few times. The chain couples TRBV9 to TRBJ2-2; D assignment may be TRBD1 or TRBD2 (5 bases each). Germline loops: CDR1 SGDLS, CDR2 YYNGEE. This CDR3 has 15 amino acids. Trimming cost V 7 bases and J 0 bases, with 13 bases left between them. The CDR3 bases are TGTGCCAGCTCGGGGCCGGGAACGAACACCGGGGAGCTGTTTTTT. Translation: CASSGPGTNTGELFF.

DNA of the CDR3: TGTGCCAGCAGTTTCCTCAGGGGGCCAGGAGAAAAACTGTTTTTT. This gives the protein CASSFLRGPGEKLFF. The rearrangement joins TRBV28 to TRBJ1-4, with 8 bases identical to TRBD1. The J segment lost 8 bases and the V segment lost 3 bases, leaving 8 bases of the junction unmatched. Germline V lookup: CDR1 MDHEN, CDR2 SYDVKM. The CDR3 spans 15 residues.

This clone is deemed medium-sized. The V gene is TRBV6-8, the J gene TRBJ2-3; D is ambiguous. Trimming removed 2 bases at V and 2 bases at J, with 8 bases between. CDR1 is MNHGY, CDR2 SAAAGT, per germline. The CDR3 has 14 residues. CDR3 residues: CASSYGRVTDTQYF. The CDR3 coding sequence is TGTGCCAGCAGTTACGGGCGAGTCACAGATACGCAGTATTTT.

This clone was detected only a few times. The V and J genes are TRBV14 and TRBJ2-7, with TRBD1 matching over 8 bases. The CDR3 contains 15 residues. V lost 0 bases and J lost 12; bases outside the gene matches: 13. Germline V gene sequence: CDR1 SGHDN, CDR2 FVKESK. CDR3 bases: TGTGCCAGCAGCCAAGATGATGAGACAGGGGATGAGGGGTACTTC. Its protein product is CASSQDDETGDEGYF.

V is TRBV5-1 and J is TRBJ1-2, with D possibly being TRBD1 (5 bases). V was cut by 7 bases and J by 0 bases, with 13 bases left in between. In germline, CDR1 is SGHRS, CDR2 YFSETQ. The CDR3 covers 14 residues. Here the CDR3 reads CASGLDSPNYGYTF. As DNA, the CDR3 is TGCGCCAGCGGACTAGACAGCCCTAACTATGGCTACACCTTC.

The CDR3, as DNA: TGTGCCAGCCGGGAGTATATCTACAATGAGCAGTTCTTC. Amino acids: CASREYIYNEQFF. This chain links TRBV6-4 with TRBJ2-1, with D perhaps TRBD2 (6 bases). V lost 8 bases and J lost 3, with 11 bases in between. The length of the CDR3 is 13 residues. Germline values: CDR1 MRHNA, CDR2 SNTAGT.

CDR3 region: CASSIELAGNTPDTQYF. The CDR3 bases are TGTGCCAGCAGTATCGAACTAGCGGGAAACACCCCAGATACGCAGTATTTT. The chain links TRBV28 to TRBJ2-3; 10 bases map to TRBD2. Germline CDR1 is MDHEN and CDR2 is SYDVKM. The V segment lost 5 bases and the J segment 4 bases; nucleotides outside the gene matches: 12. The CDR3 is made up of 17 amino acids. Full variable domain (outside the CDR3, taken from reference TRBV28 and TRBJ2-3): DVKVTQSSRYLVKRTGEKVFLECVQDMDHENMFWYRQDPGLGLRLIYFSYDVKMKEKGDIPEGYSVSREKKERFSLILESASTNQTSMYLCASSIELAGNTPDTQYFGPGTRLTVL.

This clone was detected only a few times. The CDR3 nucleotides are TGTGCCAGCAGTGTACTAGCGGGAGGGGTGGAGACCCAGTACTTC. Protein sequence: CASSVLAGGVETQYF. This chain joins TRBV2 and TRBJ2-5; 13 bases align to TRBD2. This CDR3 spans 15 amino acids. Germline-derived CDR1 and CDR2 are SNHLY and FYNNEI. V lost 4 bases and J lost 5; bases outside the gene matches: 4.

The CDR3 coding sequence is TGTGCCAGCTCACCACGGGCAGGGTATCAGCCCCAGCATTTT. Residues: CASSPRAGYQPQHF. V gene TRBV18 combines with J gene TRBJ1-5; the D gene is possibly TRBD1 (5 bases). The CDR3 totals 14 residues. V gave up 1 base and J gave up 5 bases, with 9 bases separating them. Germline lookup yields CDR1 KGHSH and CDR2 LQKENI.

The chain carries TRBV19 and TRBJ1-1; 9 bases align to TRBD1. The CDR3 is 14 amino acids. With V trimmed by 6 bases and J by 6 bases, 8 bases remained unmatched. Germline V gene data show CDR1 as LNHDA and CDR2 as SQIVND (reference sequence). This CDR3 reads CASRPGTGLSEAFF. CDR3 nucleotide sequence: TGTGCCAGTAGGCCCGGGACAGGGTTATCTGAAGCTTTCTTT.

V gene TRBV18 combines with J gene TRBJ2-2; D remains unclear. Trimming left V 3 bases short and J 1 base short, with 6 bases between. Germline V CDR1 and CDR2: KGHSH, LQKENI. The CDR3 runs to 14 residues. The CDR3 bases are TGTGCCAGCTCACCTAATCAGAACACCGGGGAGCTGTTTTTT. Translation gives CASSPNQNTGELFF.

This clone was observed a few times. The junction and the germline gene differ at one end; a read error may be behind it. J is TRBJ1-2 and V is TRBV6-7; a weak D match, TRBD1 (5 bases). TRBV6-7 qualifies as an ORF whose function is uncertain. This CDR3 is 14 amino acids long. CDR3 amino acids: CASSESRASSGYIF. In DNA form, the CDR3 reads TGTGCCAGCAGTGAATCCAGGGCTTCCAGCGGCTACATCTTC.

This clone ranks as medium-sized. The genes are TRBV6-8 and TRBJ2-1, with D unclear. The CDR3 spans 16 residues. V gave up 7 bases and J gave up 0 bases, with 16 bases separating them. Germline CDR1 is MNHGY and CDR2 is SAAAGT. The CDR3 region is CASMDRAISSYNEQFF. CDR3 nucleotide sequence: TGTGCCAGCATGGATCGAGCGATAAGCTCCTACAATGAGCAGTTCTTC.

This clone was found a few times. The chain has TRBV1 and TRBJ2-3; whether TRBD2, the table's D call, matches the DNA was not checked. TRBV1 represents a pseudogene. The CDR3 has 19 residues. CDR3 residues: CASSQGLAGGMGSTDTQYF. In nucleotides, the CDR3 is TGCGCCAGCAGCCAAGGACTAGCGGGAGGGATGGGGAGCACAGATACGCAGTATTTT.

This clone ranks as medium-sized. The CDR3 nucleotides are TGTGCCAGCACCTCAAGCAGGGTCCAAGAGACCCAGTACTTC. Translating it yields CASTSSRVQETQYF. The chain recombines TRBV9 with TRBJ2-5; weak D call: TRBD1 (5 bases). V lost 6 bases and J 1 base, leaving 13 bases between the germline ends. This CDR3 is built from 14 residues. Germline lookup yields CDR1 SGDLS and CDR2 YYNGEE.

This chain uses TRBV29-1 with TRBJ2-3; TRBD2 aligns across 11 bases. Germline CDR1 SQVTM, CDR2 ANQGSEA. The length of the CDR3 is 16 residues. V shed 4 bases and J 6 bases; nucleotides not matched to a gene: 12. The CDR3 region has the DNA TGCAGCGTTGGGGCCGAACTAGCGGGAGCAGTGGATACGCAGTATTTT. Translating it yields CSVGAELAGAVDTQYF.

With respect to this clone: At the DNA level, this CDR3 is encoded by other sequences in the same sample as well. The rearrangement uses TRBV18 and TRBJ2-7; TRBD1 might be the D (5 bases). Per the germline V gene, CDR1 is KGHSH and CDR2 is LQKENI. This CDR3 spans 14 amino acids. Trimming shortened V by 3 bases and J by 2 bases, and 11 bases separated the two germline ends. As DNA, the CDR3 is TGTGCCAGCTCACCCCGCCAGGGTACCTACGAGCAGTACTTC. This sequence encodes CASSPRQGTYEQYF.

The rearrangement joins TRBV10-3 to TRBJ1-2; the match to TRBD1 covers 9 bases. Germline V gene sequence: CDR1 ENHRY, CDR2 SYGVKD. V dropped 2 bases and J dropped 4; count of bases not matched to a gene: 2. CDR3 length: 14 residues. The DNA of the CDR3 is TGTGCCATCAGTGAGCCGGGACAGGGCTATGGCTACACCTTC. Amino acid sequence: CAISEPGQGYGYTF.

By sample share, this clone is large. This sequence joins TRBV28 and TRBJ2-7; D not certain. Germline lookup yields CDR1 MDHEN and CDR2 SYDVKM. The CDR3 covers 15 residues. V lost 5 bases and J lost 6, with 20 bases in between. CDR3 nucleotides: TGTGCCAGCAGTCCGAGTCCGCGCGCCTCATCCGAGCAGTACTTC. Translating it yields CASSPSPRASSEQYF.

CDR3 nucleotides: TGTGCCAGCTCACCACTCTGGGGTCAGAACTACGAGCAGTACTTC. Its protein is CASSPLWGQNYEQYF. This chain uses TRBV18 with TRBJ2-7; D not resolved. CDR1 and CDR2 (germline): KGHSH, LQKENI. The germline V and J ends were trimmed by 1 base and 3 bases, with 13 bases remaining between them. The CDR3 runs to 15 residues.

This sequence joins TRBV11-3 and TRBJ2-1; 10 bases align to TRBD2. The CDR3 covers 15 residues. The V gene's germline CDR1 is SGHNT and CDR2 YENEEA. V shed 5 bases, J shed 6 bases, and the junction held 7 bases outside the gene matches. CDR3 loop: CASSPPGLAFNEQFF. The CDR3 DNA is TGTGCCAGCAGCCCCCCGGGACTAGCGTTCAATGAGCAGTTCTTC. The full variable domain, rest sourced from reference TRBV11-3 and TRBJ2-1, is EAGVVQSPRYKIIEKKQPVAFWCNPISGHNTLYWYLQNLGQGPELLIRYENEEAVDDSQLPKDRFSAERLKGVDSTLKIQPAELGDSAVYLCASSPPGLAFNEQFFGPGTRLTVL.

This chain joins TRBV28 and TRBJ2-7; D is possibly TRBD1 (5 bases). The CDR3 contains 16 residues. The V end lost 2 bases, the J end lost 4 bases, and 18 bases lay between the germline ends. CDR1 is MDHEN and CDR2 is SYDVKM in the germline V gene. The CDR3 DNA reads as TGTGCCAGCAGTTTACTGGGCCGACAGAGAAGGTACGAGCAGTACTTC. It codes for CASSLLGRQRRYEQYF.